A selection of T cell receptor beta chains follows, all from one sample in a study of T cells in Graves' hyperthyroidism and ophthalmopathy. TCRdb re-called the multiplex PCR reads with MiXCR, one entry per CDR3 protein. The table has 500,000 to 600,000 distinct CDR3 sequences, just under 20% seen once; the top ten hold roughly 50%. The source material was blood. The receptors shown here come from a middle-aged man with Graves' ophthalmopathy. CDR3s include the opening cysteine and the closing phenylalanine or tryptophan. D genes are given only for firm matches. Not every row has a clone size; where given, it reads once, few, many or a size class.

v_call	d_call	clone_size	j_call	cdr3_aa	cdr3_nt
TRBV7-9	TRBD1	few	TRBJ1-5	CASSNTGGPQPQHF	TGTGCCAGCAGCAATACAGGGGGCCCTCAGCCCCAGCATTTT
TRBV20-1	.	.	TRBJ1-2	CSARPQGRNYGYTF	TGCAGTGCCCGACCTCAGGGGCGGAACTATGGCTACACCTTC
TRBV28	.	many	TRBJ2-1	CASSLEDGYNEQFF	TGTGCCAGCAGTTTAGAAGATGGGTACAATGAGCAGTTCTTC
TRBV18	.	once	TRBJ2-1	CASSPSRANEQFF	TGTGCCAGCTCACCGTCCAGAGCCAATGAGCAGTTCTTC
TRBV29-1	.	.	TRBJ1-1	CSVKSTEAFF	TGCAGCGTCAAGTCCACTGAAGCTTTCTTT
TRBV28	TRBD2	.	TRBJ2-7	CASSLQRLAGPYEQYF	TGTGCCAGCAGTTTACAGCGACTAGCGGGACCCTACGAGCAGTACTTC
TRBV5-1	.	many	TRBJ2-3	CASSLASNTDTQYF	TGCGCCAGCAGCTTGGCCTCGAACACAGATACGCAGTATTTT
TRBV20-1	TRBD1	many	TRBJ2-7	CSARRTGLYEQYF	TGCAGTGCTAGAAGGACAGGGCTGTACGAGCAGTACTTC
TRBV7-2	.	few	TRBJ1-6	CASSSRRGSDSPLHF	TGTGCCAGCAGCTCGAGGCGGGGATCTGATTCACCCCTCCACTTT
TRBV5-4	.	few	TRBJ2-6	CASSLGLEGLTF	TGTGCCAGCAGCTTGGGGCTAGAGGGCCTGACTTTC
TRBV28	TRBD1	.	TRBJ2-7	CASRTGGCEQYF	TGTGCCAGCAGAACAGGGGGCTGCGAGCAGTACTTC
TRBV6-1	.	many	TRBJ2-5	CASTTATGGRQGETQYF	TGTGCCAGCACTACTGCAACGGGGGGCCGTCAGGGAGAGACCCAGTACTTC
TRBV28	TRBD2	few	TRBJ2-1	CASSPRRTGGPGERQFF	TGTGCCAGCAGTCCCCGCCGGACGGGAGGGCCTGGTGAGAGGCAGTTCTTC
TRBV27	TRBD2	.	TRBJ2-7	CASSRWASGSGDEQYF	TGTGCCAGCAGTCGATGGGCTAGCGGGAGTGGGGACGAGCAGTACTTC
TRBV5-1	.	once	TRBJ1-4	CASSPERGWNEKLFF	TGCGCCAGCAGCCCGGAGAGGGGGTGGAATGAAAAACTGTTTTTT
TRBV6-1	.	many	TRBJ1-2	CASSSAGANYGYTF	TGTGCCAGCAGCTCAGCAGGGGCTAACTATGGCTACACCTTC
TRBV12-3/TRBV12-4	.	.	TRBJ1-2	CASSWDRNGYTF	TGTGCCAGCAGCTGGGACCGGAATGGCTACACCTTC
TRBV3-1	TRBD2	few	TRBJ2-3	CASSSVVSGSAPTDTQYF	TGTGCCAGCAGCTCGGTTGTTAGCGGGAGCGCGCCCACAGATACGCAGTATTTT
TRBV7-3	TRBD2	few	TRBJ2-5	CASSFGAGGPETQYF	TGTGCCAGCAGCTTTGGGGCGGGAGGGCCAGAGACCCAGTACTTC
TRBV18	TRBD2	many	TRBJ2-3	CASSERELADTQYF	TGTGCCAGCTCAGAGCGGGAGCTCGCAGATACGCAGTATTTT
TRBV5-8	.	.	TRBJ2-3	CASSFSPSTDTQYF	TGTGCCAGCAGCTTCTCACCTAGCACAGATACGCAGTATTTT
TRBV28	TRBD1	many	TRBJ1-5	CASSILRDRGRQPQHF	TGTGCCAGCAGTATCCTCCGGGACAGGGGCCGCCAGCCCCAGCATTTT
TRBV5-1	TRBD1	few	TRBJ2-2	CASSTGQSTGELFF	TGCGCCAGCAGCACGGGACAGTCCACCGGGGAGCTGTTTTTT
TRBV6-1	TRBD2	many	TRBJ2-1	CASGTPGLAGGPNDNEQFF	TGTGCCAGCGGAACACCGGGACTAGCGGGAGGGCCAAACGACAATGAGCAGTTCTTC
TRBV2	.	many	TRBJ2-1	CASSLGPLYYNEQFF	TGTGCCAGCAGTTTGGGGCCCCTATACTACAATGAGCAGTTCTTC
TRBV7-9	TRBD1	.	TRBJ1-2	CASSPEDRDYGYTF	TGTGCCAGCAGCCCCGAGGACAGGGACTATGGCTACACCTTC
TRBV12-3/TRBV12-4	TRBD1	many	TRBJ2-5	CASSLRDRVGETQYF	TGTGCCAGCAGTTTAAGGGACAGGGTCGGAGAGACCCAGTACTTC
TRBV27	.	.	TRBJ2-4	CASRGAAKNIQYF	TGTGCCAGTCGGGGGGCAGCCAAAAACATTCAGTACTTC
TRBV7-2	.	few	TRBJ2-2	CASSLRGAHLNTGELFF	TGTGCCAGCAGCTTAAGGGGGGCGCATTTAAACACCGGGGAGCTGTTTTTT
TRBV7-9	.	.	TRBJ1-2	CASSLGGRSNYGYTF	TGTGCCAGCAGCTTAGGAGGGCGGTCGAACTATGGCTACACCTTC
TRBV12-3/TRBV12-4	.	few	TRBJ1-5	CASNNRMGQPQHF	TGTGCCAGCAACAATCGGATGGGTCAGCCCCAGCATTTT
TRBV18	.	many	TRBJ2-3	CASSPGGARTDTQYF	TGTGCCAGCTCGCCTGGTGGGGCCCGCACAGATACGCAGTATTTT
TRBV7-3	.	.	TRBJ2-2	CASSPRGINTGELFF	TGTGCCAGCAGCCCTCGGGGGATTAACACCGGGGAGCTGTTTTTT
TRBV30	TRBD1	.	TRBJ1-2	CAWSQGESLNGYTF	TGTGCCTGGAGTCAGGGGGAGTCCCTCAATGGCTACACCTTC
TRBV30	.	.	TRBJ1-2	CAWNGDFGYTF	TGTGCCTGGAATGGGGACTTTGGCTACACCTTC
TRBV29-1	.	.	TRBJ1-1	CSVERNEGSTEAFF	TGCAGCGTTGAAAGGAACGAGGGTTCCACTGAAGCTTTCTTT
TRBV6-1	TRBD2	few	TRBJ2-1	CASRLGLAAEQFF	TGTGCCAGCAGGTTGGGACTAGCGGCTGAGCAGTTCTTC
TRBV11-2	TRBD1	many	TRBJ2-7	CASRGRGYYEQYF	TGTGCCAGCCGCGGCAGGGGGTACTACGAGCAGTACTTC
TRBV14	TRBD2	few	TRBJ2-1	CASSLSGLAGYYNEQFF	TGTGCCAGCAGCCTCTCTGGGCTAGCGGGGTACTACAATGAGCAGTTCTTC
TRBV12-3/TRBV12-4	.	.	TRBJ1-5	CASSLMGNQPQHF	TGTGCCAGCAGTTTGATGGGGAATCAGCCCCAGCATTTT
TRBV2	TRBD2	many	TRBJ2-1	CASSVRRLAGLDRYNEQFF	TGTGCCAGCAGTGTCCGGCGGCTAGCGGGGTTGGATCGGTACAATGAGCAGTTCTTC
TRBV2	.	many	TRBJ1-1	CAAGRVFDTEAFF	TGTGCCGCGGGCAGGGTGTTCGACACTGAAGCTTTCTTT
TRBV2	.	few	TRBJ1-2	CASRVGPGEYGYTF	TGTGCCAGCAGGGTCGGGCCGGGGGAATATGGCTACACCTTC
TRBV5-1	.	.	TRBJ1-2	CASSLELSDYGYTF	TGCGCCAGCAGCTTGGAGTTGTCCGACTATGGCTACACCTTC
TRBV2	.	.	TRBJ2-5	CASSEGSLPETQYF	TGTGCCAGCAGTGAAGGTAGTCTTCCAGAGACCCAGTACTTC
TRBV2	.	.	TRBJ2-2	CASSELAPGNTGELFF	TGTGCCAGCAGTGAACTCGCGCCAGGGAACACCGGGGAGCTGTTTTTT
TRBV7-9	.	.	TRBJ2-3	CASSLFLDTDTQYF	TGTGCCAGCAGCCTCTTTTTAGACACAGATACGCAGTATTTT
TRBV7-9	.	many	TRBJ2-5	CASSPSEETQYF	TGTGCCAGCAGCCCCTCGGAAGAGACCCAGTACTTC
TRBV5-1	TRBD2	.	TRBJ2-1	CASSPFTSGGGNEQFF	TGCGCCAGCAGCCCTTTCACTAGCGGGGGTGGGAATGAGCAGTTCTTC
TRBV11-2	.	.	TRBJ2-1	CAIASGNEQFF	TGTGCTATAGCAAGTGGCAATGAGCAGTTCTTC
TRBV28	TRBD2	.	TRBJ2-7	CASSPLRRATASGGTYEQYF	TGTGCCAGCTCACCTCTAAGGAGGGCGACAGCTAGCGGCGGGACCTACGAGCAGTACTTC
TRBV29-1	.	.	TRBJ1-2	CSVEDSGAANYGYTF	TGCAGCGTTGAAGATAGCGGGGCAGCTAACTATGGCTACACCTTC